These 14 T cell receptor beta chains were sequenced from one sample in a study of control samples from healthy donors and cancer patients. Sequenced by immunoSEQ multiplex PCR; TCRdb stores in-frame clones only, minus some. This sample carries over 150,000 clones, approximately 91% of them seen once, and the ten largest clones take around 2.2%. Sequencing was performed on blood. These receptors were obtained from a middle-aged woman in good health.

The chain couples TRBV2 to TRBJ2-3, with unresolved D. The V end lost 4 bases, the J end lost 1 base, and 9 bases lay between the germline ends. The CDR3 runs to 14 residues. Germline CDR1 reads SNHLY; CDR2 reads FYNNEI. The CDR3, as DNA: TGTGCCAGCAGTGCATGGTCCGGCACAGATACGCAGTATTTT. Translation: CASSAWSGTDTQYF. Combining the CDR3 with reference TRBV2 and TRBJ2-3 gives the whole variable domain EPEVTQTPSHQVTQMGQEVILRCVPISNHLYFYWYRQILGQKVEFLVSFYNNEISEKSEIFDDQFSVERPDGSNFTLKIRSTKLEDSAMYFCASSAWSGTDTQYFGPGTRLTVL.

The chain uses TRBV11-1 and TRBJ1-6; 11 positions agree with TRBD1. Trimming cost V 5 bases and J 11 bases; bases outside gene matches: 5. Germline V gives CDR1 SGHAT, CDR2 FQDESV (reference sequence). The CDR3 runs 14 residues. For the CDR3, the DNA is TGTGCCAGCAGCCTGGGACAGGGGGGCCCACCCCTCCACTTT. Protein sequence: CASSLGQGGPPLHF.

This clone is judged medium-sized (0.01 to 0.1%). This chain's CDR3 is CASSFQSGAWGGYTF. The CDR3, as DNA: TGTGCCAGCAGCTTTCAATCCGGGGCCTGGGGTGGCTACACCTTC. The chain uses TRBV7-8 and TRBJ1-2, with D possibly matching TRBD1 (5 bases). The germline gives CDR1 SGHVS, CDR2 FQNEAQ. V was shortened by 3 bases and J by 7 bases, with 18 bases between the two germline ends. The CDR3 consists of 15 residues.

The CDR3 loop is CASREQGTAEAFF. The CDR3 nucleotides read TGTGCCAGCAGAGAACAGGGGACCGCTGAAGCTTTCTTT. The chain uses TRBV7-9 and TRBJ1-1; TRBD1 matches at 7 bases. Germline V gene sequence: CDR1 SEHNR, CDR2 FQNEAQ (reference sequence). CDR3 length: 13 residues. V was pared by 6 bases and J by 6 bases, with 7 bases of the junction left unmatched.

This clone came up a few times. This chain connects TRBV7-9 to TRBJ1-1; TRBD1 agrees at 7 bases. Germline V lookup: CDR1 SEHNR, CDR2 FQNEAQ (reference sequence). J was trimmed by 7 bases and V by 5 bases; bases with no gene match: 10. The CDR3 covers 14 residues. The CDR3 is CASSRSSQGGEAFF. CDR3 nucleotides: TGTGCCAGCAGCCGAAGCAGCCAGGGGGGTGAAGCTTTCTTT.

The chain is built from TRBV9 and TRBJ1-2, with D possibly being TRBD1 (6 bases). V lost 0 bases and J lost 4, with 10 bases in between. Germline CDR1 reads SGDLS; CDR2 reads YYNGEE. The CDR3 is made up of 14 amino acids. The CDR3 protein is CASSVEPGAYGYTF. CDR3 coding DNA: TGTGCCAGCAGCGTAGAACCAGGGGCCTATGGCTACACCTTC.

V and J are TRBV5-1 and TRBJ1-5; D perhaps matches TRBD1 (6 bases). CDR3 length: 14 amino acids. The germline V and J ends were trimmed by 4 bases and 4 bases, with 12 bases remaining between them. Germline V gene data show CDR1 as SGHRS and CDR2 as YFSETQ. In nucleotides, the CDR3 is TGCGCCAGCAGCGGGGGCGAAGGGAATCAGCCCCAGCATTTT. Translated: CASSGGEGNQPQHF.

This clone appeared a single time. V and J are TRBV29-1 and TRBJ2-7; 10 nucleotides match TRBD2. Germline V gene sequence: CDR1 SQVTM, CDR2 ANQGSEA. There are 12 residues in the CDR3. With V trimmed by 6 bases and J by 7 bases, 6 bases remained unmatched. The chain's CDR3 is CSVSLAGDEQYF. The DNA of the CDR3 is TGCAGCGTGTCTCTAGCGGGGGATGAGCAGTACTTC.

V gene TRBV9 combines with J gene TRBJ2-2, with 8 bases that match TRBD2. Germline V gene lookup returns CDR1 SGDLS and CDR2 YYNGEE. V lost 0 bases and J lost 2; bases outside the gene matches: 9. CDR3 size: 18 residues. CDR3 in amino acids: CASSVDPGGGINTGELFF. The CDR3 bases are TGTGCCAGCAGCGTAGACCCGGGCGGGGGGATTAACACCGGGGAGCTGTTTTTT.

The rearrangement uses TRBV9 and TRBJ1-2, with TRBD1 matching 7 bases. Looked up from germline, CDR1 is SGDLS and CDR2 is YYNGEE. V shed 6 bases and J 3 bases; nucleotides not matched to a gene: 8. The CDR3 loop spans 14 amino acids. CDR3 sequence reads: CASTVSGTDYGYTF. The CDR3 DNA sequence: TGTGCCAGCACCGTCTCGGGGACAGACTATGGCTACACCTTC.

The V gene is TRBV29-1, the J gene TRBJ1-5; 10 bases fit TRBD1. CDR3 length: 15 residues. The V and J ends lost 6 bases and 1 base, in that order; junction bases with no gene match: 6. Germline V CDR1 and CDR2: SQVTM, ANQGSEA. CDR3 sequence: CSVAPGQGSNQPQHF. The CDR3 DNA sequence: TGCAGCGTAGCGCCGGGACAGGGGAGCAATCAGCCCCAGCATTTT.

The chain carries TRBV10-1 and TRBJ2-7; possible D gene TRBD2, 7 bases. V lost 8 bases to trimming and J lost 4 bases, with 12 bases between them. Per the germline V gene, CDR1 is WNHNN and CDR2 is SYGVQD (reference sequence). This CDR3 has 12 residues. This chain's CDR3 is CASGGAEYEQYF. The CDR3, as DNA: TGCGCCAGCGGGGGGGCCGAGTACGAGCAGTACTTC.

The rearrangement joins TRBV5-1 to TRBJ1-1, with unresolved D. Germline CDR1 is SGHRS and CDR2 is YFSETQ. Trimming removed 3 bases from V and 0 bases from J, with 9 bases in between. CDR3 size: 14 residues. CDR3 DNA sequence: TGCGCCAGCAGCTCAAGAGTCATGAACACTGAAGCTTTCTTT. Translating gives CASSSRVMNTEAFF.

The chain joins TRBV4-1 to TRBJ2-2, with TRBD2 matching over 7 bases. Losses at the gene ends were 3 bases for V and 5 bases for J; bases not matched to a gene: 3. The CDR3 extends over 14 amino acids. The germline V gene has CDR1 MGHRA and CDR2 YSYEKL. As DNA, the CDR3 is TGCGCCAGCAGCCACCCGGGGGGAACCGGGGAGCTGTTTTTT. Translation gives CASSHPGGTGELFF.